A single sample gave rise to the 5 T cell receptor beta chains below, sequenced in a study of beta chain features in type 1 diabetes. Since all of the isolated RNA was reverse transcribed, expressed TCRB transcripts were what got sequenced. TCRdb's copy holds only in-frame clones and misses some; the assay was immunoSEQ multiplex PCR. Of approximately 160,000 clones listed, approximately 8.1% were seen once; the top ten hold 0.65%. The sample consisted of central memory CD4+ T cells from blood. The receptors were sampled from a man younger than 35 in good health.

J is TRBJ1-1 and V is TRBV5-4, with unresolved D. V was cut by 0 bases and J by 3 bases, with 6 bases left in between. The CDR3 has 13 amino acids. Germline lookup yields CDR1 SGHNT and CDR2 YYREEE (reference sequence). The CDR3 reads CASSLVYDTEAFF. The CDR3 DNA reads TGTGCCAGCAGCTTGGTTTATGACACTGAAGCTTTCTTT.

In its sample, this clone was seen many times. The genes are TRBV27 and TRBJ2-6, with TRBD1 matching 7 bases. This CDR3 region has 18 residues. V was clipped by 4 bases and J by 1 base; unmatched bases: 10. CDR1 is MNHEY, CDR2 SMNVEV, per germline (reference sequence). As DNA, the CDR3 is TGTGCCAGCAGTTCCTACAGACAGGGAGAGTCTGGGGCCAACGTCCTGACTTTC. It is translated as CASSSYRQGESGANVLTF.

In its sample, this clone was seen a few times. The chain recombines TRBV28 with TRBJ2-5, with 7 nucleotides matching TRBD1. V was pared by 5 bases and J by 5 bases, with 5 bases of the junction left unmatched. Germline V gene lookup returns CDR1 MDHEN and CDR2 SYDVKM. The CDR3 totals 13 residues. This CDR3 reads CASSGTGVETQYF. The CDR3 DNA reads as TGTGCCAGCAGTGGTACAGGGGTGGAGACCCAGTACTTC.

This clone was seen a handful of times. V usage is TRBV5-4 and J usage is TRBJ2-5; possible D gene TRBD2, 5 bases. Trimming left V 4 bases short and J 3 bases short, with 16 bases between. The CDR3 is 15 amino acids. Looked up from germline, CDR1 is SGHNT and CDR2 is YYREEE (reference sequence). The DNA of the CDR3 is TGTGCCAGCAGCGCCTGGACTCCCGGCAAAGAGACCCAGTACTTC. Translating gives CASSAWTPGKETQYF.

V usage is TRBV5-6 and J usage is TRBJ2-7; D perhaps matches TRBD2 (6 bases). CDR1 SGHDT and CDR2 YYEEEE come from the germline V gene. The V gene lost 4 bases and the J gene lost 2 bases, with 13 bases spanning the gap. There are 14 residues in the CDR3. For the CDR3, the DNA is TGTGCCAGCAGCCGGGGGAGCGGTACCTACGAGCAGTACTTC. It yields the protein CASSRGSGTYEQYF.